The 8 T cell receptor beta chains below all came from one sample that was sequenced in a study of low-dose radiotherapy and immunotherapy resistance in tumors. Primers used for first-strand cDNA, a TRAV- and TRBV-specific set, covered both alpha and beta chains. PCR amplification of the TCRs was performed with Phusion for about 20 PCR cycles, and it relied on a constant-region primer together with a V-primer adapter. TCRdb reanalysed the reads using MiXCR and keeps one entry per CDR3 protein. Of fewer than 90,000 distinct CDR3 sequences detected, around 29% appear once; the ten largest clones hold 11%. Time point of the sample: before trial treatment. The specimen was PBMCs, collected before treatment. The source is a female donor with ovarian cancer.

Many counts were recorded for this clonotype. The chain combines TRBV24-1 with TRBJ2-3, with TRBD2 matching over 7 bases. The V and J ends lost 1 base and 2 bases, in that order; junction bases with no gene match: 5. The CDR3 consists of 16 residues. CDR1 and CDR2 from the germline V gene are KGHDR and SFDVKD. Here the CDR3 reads CATSDFLRGVTDTQYF. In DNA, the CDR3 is TGTGCCACCAGTGATTTTCTCCGGGGGGTCACAGATACGCAGTATTTT.

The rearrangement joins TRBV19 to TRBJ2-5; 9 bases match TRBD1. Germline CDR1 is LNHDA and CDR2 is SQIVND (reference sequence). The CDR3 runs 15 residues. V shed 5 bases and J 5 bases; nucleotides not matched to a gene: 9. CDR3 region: CASSFSPGQGETQYF. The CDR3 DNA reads TGTGCCAGTAGTTTCTCCCCGGGACAGGGTGAGACCCAGTACTTC.

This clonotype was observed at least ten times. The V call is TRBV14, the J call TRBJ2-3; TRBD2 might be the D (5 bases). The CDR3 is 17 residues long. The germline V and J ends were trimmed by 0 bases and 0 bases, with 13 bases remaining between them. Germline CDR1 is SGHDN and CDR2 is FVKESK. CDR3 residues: CASSQDLGGSSTDTQYF. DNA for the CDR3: TGTGCCAGCAGCCAAGATCTGGGCGGGTCGAGCACAGATACGCAGTATTTT.

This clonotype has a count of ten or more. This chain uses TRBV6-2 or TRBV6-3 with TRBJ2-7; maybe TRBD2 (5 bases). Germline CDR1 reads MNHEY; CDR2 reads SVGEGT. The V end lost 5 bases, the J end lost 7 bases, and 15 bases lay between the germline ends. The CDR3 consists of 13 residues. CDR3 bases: TGTGCCAGCAGTCCCCTAGGACTCGGGGAGCAGTACTTC. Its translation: CASSPLGLGEQYF.

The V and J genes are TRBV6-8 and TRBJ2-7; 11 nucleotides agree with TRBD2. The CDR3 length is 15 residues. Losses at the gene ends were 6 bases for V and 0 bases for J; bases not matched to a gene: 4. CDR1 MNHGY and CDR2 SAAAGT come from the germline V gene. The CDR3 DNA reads TGTGCCAGCAGCGTAGCGGGAGGGAGCTCCTACGAGCAGTACTTC. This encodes CASSVAGGSSYEQYF.

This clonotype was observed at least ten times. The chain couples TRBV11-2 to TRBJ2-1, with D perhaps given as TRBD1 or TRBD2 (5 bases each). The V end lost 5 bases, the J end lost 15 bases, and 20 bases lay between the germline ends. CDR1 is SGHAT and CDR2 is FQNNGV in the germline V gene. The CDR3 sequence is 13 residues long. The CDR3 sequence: CASSPERGARRFF. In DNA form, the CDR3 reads TGTGCCAGCAGCCCGGAAAGAGGGGCCCGTCGGTTCTTC.

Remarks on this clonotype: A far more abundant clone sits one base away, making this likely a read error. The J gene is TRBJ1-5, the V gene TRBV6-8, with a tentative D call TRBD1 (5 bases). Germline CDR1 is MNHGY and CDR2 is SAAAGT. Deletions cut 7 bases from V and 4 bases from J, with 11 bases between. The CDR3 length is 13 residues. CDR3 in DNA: TGTGCCAGCAACTCTGACAGAAATCAGCCCCAGCATTTT. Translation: CASNSDRNQPQHF.

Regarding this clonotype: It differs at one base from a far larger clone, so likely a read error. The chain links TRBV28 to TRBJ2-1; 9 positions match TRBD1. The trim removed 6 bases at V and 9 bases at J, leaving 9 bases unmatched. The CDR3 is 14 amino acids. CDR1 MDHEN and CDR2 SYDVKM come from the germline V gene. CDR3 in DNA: TGTGCCAGCAGCGGGACAGGGAGGTTGGGTGAGCAGTTCTTC. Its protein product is CASSGTGRLGEQFF. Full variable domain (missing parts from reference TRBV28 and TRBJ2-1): DVKVTQSSRYLVKRTGEKVFLECVQDMDHENMFWYRQDPGLGLRLIYFSYDVKMKEKGDIPEGYSVSREKKERFSLILESASTNQTSMYLCASSGTGRLGEQFFGPGTRLTVL.